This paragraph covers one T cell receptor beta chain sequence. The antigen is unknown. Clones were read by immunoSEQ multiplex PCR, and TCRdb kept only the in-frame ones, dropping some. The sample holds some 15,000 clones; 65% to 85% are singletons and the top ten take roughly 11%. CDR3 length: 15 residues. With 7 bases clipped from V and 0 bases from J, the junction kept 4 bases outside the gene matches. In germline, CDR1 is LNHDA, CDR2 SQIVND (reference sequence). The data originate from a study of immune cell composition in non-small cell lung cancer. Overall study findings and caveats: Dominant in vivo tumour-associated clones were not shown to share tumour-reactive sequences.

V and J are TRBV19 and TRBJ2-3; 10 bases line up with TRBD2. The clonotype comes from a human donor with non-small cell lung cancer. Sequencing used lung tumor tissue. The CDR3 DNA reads TGTGCCAGTACCGCTAGCGGGAGCAGCACAGATACGCAGTATTTT. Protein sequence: CASTASGSSTDTQYF.